The 20 T cell receptor beta chains in this list originate from one sample, sequenced in a study of blood T cell repertoires in COVID-19. This table comes from immunoSEQ multiplex PCR, and its TCRdb copy is limited to in-frame clones, with some not included. The table includes 260,000 or so clones, under 90% detected once. What was sequenced was peripheral blood. These receptor sequences come from a human donor in a cohort sampled during active COVID-19.

The rearrangement links TRBV2 to TRBJ2-3, with TRBD2 as a possible D gene (6 bases). The ends were cut back, 7 bases at V and 0 bases at J, with 14 bases in the middle. There are 15 residues in the CDR3. CDR1 is SNHLY and CDR2 is FYNNEI in the germline V gene. The CDR3 loop reads CASIRDLQSTDTQYF. The CDR3 nucleotides read TGTGCCAGCATCCGGGACTTACAGAGCACAGATACGCAGTATTTT.

The chain is built from TRBV5-4 and TRBJ2-1; weak D call: TRBD2 (5 bases). The CDR3 runs 13 residues. Germline V gives CDR1 SGHNT, CDR2 YYREEE (reference sequence). Trimming took off 1 base at V and 3 bases at J, with 5 bases between the two ends. The CDR3 region is CASSLRGYNEQFF. The CDR3 coding sequence is TGTGCCAGCAGCTTGCGGGGCTACAATGAGCAGTTCTTC.

This chain joins TRBV19 and TRBJ2-1; 10 nucleotides align to TRBD2. CDR1 and CDR2 from the germline V gene are LNHDA and SQIVND (reference sequence). J lost 3 bases, V lost 5 bases, and 4 bases had no gene match. This CDR3 is built from 15 residues. This CDR3 reads CASSYTSGDYNEQFF. The CDR3 DNA follows: TGTGCCAGTAGTTATACTAGCGGGGACTACAATGAGCAGTTCTTC. The full variable domain, completed using reference TRBV19 and TRBJ2-1, is DGGITQSPKYLFRKEGQNVTLSCEQNLNHDAMYWYRQDPGQGLRLIYYSQIVNDFQKGDIAEGYSVSREKKESFPLTVTSAQKNPTAFYLCASSYTSGDYNEQFFGPGTRLTVL.

V usage is TRBV9 and J usage is TRBJ1-2; a possible D gene is TRBD1 (5 bases). This CDR3 comprises 13 residues. With 7 bases removed from V and 8 bases from J, the gap between germline ends came to 18 bases. Germline loops: CDR1 SGDLS, CDR2 YYNGEE. In DNA form, the CDR3 reads TGTGCCAGCGCTAATCAGGGTACCCTCGGCTACACCTTC. Translation: CASANQGTLGYTF.

V is TRBV18 and J is TRBJ1-2; D uncertain. The ends were cut back, 5 bases at V and 0 bases at J, with 13 bases in the middle. The germline CDR1 and CDR2 sequences are KGHSH and LQKENI. The CDR3 length is 15 residues. CDR3: CASSTLISTNYGYTF. The CDR3 nucleotides read TGTGCCAGCTCAACGCTGATTAGCACTAACTATGGCTACACCTTC.

This clone came up once. The V gene is TRBV29-1, the J gene TRBJ2-5; D perhaps matches TRBD2 (6 bases). The V end was cut by 5 bases, the J end by 2 bases, with 9 bases between. The CDR3 is 12 amino acids. Germline V gene sequence: CDR1 SQVTM, CDR2 ANQGSEA. CDR3 loop: CSVTGEQETQYF. CDR3 coding DNA: TGCAGCGTTACGGGAGAGCAAGAGACCCAGTACTTC. Full variable domain (remainder filled in from reference TRBV29-1 and TRBJ2-5): SAVISQKPSRDICQRGTSLTIQCQVDSQVTMMFWYRQQPGQSLTLIATANQGSEATYESGFVIDKFPISRPNLTFSTLTVSNMSPEDSSIYLCSVTGEQETQYFGPGTRLLVL.

This clone was counted only a few times. V and J are TRBV12-3 or TRBV12-4 and TRBJ1-1, with 7 bases matching TRBD1. Trimming took 3 bases from V and 8 from J; bases not matched to a gene: 3. There are 12 residues in the CDR3. The CDR3: CASSFPQGEAFF. As DNA, the CDR3 is TGTGCCAGCAGTTTCCCACAGGGGGAAGCTTTCTTT.

The chain recombines TRBV6-5 with TRBJ2-7; 8 nucleotides agree with TRBD1. CDR3 length: 14 amino acids. Germline V gene data show CDR1 as MNHEY and CDR2 as SVGAGI. The ends lost 9 bases at V and 2 bases at J; junction bases unmatched: 9. The CDR3: CASTGTGRTYEQYF. CDR3 nucleotides: TGTGCCAGTACCGGGACAGGTAGGACCTACGAGCAGTACTTC.

This clone was observed a handful of times. This rearrangement joins TRBV19 to TRBJ2-2, with 7 positions matching TRBD1. From germline, CDR1 is LNHDA and CDR2 SQIVND (reference sequence). The CDR3 runs 17 residues. V shed 3 bases, J shed 5 bases, and the junction held 12 bases outside the gene matches. CDR3 region: CASSMRGQGASTGELFF. CDR3 in DNA: TGTGCCAGTAGTATGAGGGGGCAGGGAGCCTCAACCGGGGAGCTGTTTTTT.

The chain employs TRBV27 and TRBJ1-6; 7 bases are shared with TRBD1. Germline CDR1 is MNHEY and CDR2 is SMNVEV (reference sequence). J was trimmed by 5 bases and V by 7 bases; bases with no gene match: 8. The CDR3 sequence is 15 residues long. CDR3 nucleotide sequence: TGTGCCAGCAACCGGAGCGACAGGGATAATTCACCCCTCCACTTT. Protein: CASNRSDRDNSPLHF.

CDR3 sequence (DNA): TGTGCCAGCACGCGACCGGGGGCAGATACGCAGTATTTT. Protein: CASTRPGADTQYF. This chain uses TRBV6-5 with TRBJ2-3, with D possibly matching TRBD2 (6 bases). The CDR3 extends over 13 amino acids. Germline V gives CDR1 MNHEY, CDR2 SVGAGI. The ends were cut back, 7 bases at V and 4 bases at J, with 12 bases in the middle.

The rearrangement links TRBV19 to TRBJ2-3, with 8 bases that match TRBD2. The CDR3 runs 14 residues. V lost 5 bases, J lost 5 bases, and 6 bases stayed unmatched. In germline, CDR1 is LNHDA, CDR2 SQIVND (reference sequence). In DNA, the CDR3 is TGTGCCAGTAGTGCGGGACTAGTAGGAGATACGCAGTATTTT. The encoded protein is CASSAGLVGDTQYF.

The rearrangement uses TRBV10-1 and TRBJ1-2; 8 nucleotides line up with TRBD1. The J segment lost 8 bases and the V segment lost 4 bases, leaving 6 bases of the junction unmatched. CDR3 length: 13 residues. Germline assignment: CDR1 WNHNN and CDR2 SYGVQD (reference sequence). CDR3 DNA sequence: TGCGCCAGCAGTGCCGTCCCAGGGGGCGGCTACACCTTC. It is translated as CASSAVPGGGYTF.

This clone has a count of ten or more. The V call is TRBV10-3, the J call TRBJ2-7, with D possibly TRBD1 on 5 matching bases. The CDR3 extends over 16 amino acids. V was trimmed by 1 base and J by 0 bases, leaving 13 bases between them. Germline-derived CDR1 and CDR2 are ENHRY and SYGVKD. CDR3 residues: CAISEYRLLGSYEQYF. The DNA for the CDR3 is TGTGCCATCAGTGAGTACAGGCTATTAGGCTCCTACGAGCAGTACTTC.

This rearrangement joins TRBV7-2 to TRBJ2-3; D gene uncertain. CDR1 is SGHTA and CDR2 is FQGNSA in the germline V gene. The CDR3 consists of 11 residues. V was pared by 8 bases and J by 5 bases, with 8 bases between. The CDR3 DNA follows: TGTGCCAGCTCAGGTTTAGATACGCAGTATTTT. This sequence encodes CASSGLDTQYF.

This chain links TRBV5-1 with TRBJ2-3; tentative D call: TRBD2 (5 bases). CDR3 size: 15 residues. The V and J ends lost 3 bases and 2 bases respectively, with 13 bases between them. Germline-derived CDR1 and CDR2 are SGHRS and YFSETQ. The CDR3 loop reads CASSSRTENTDTQYF. In nucleotides, the CDR3 is TGCGCCAGCAGCTCAAGGACTGAAAACACAGATACGCAGTATTTT. The whole variable domain, remainder taken from reference TRBV5-1 and TRBJ2-3, is KAGVTQTPRYLIKTRGQQVTLSCSPISGHRSVSWYQQTPGQGLQFLFEYFSETQRNKGNFPGRFSGRQFSNSRSEMNVSTLELGDSALYLCASSSRTENTDTQYFGPGTRLTVL.

This clone was observed a single time. The chain combines TRBV5-1 with TRBJ2-1, with 8 bases identical to TRBD2. V gave up 4 bases and J gave up 5 bases; unmatched junction bases: 14. Germline V CDR1 and CDR2: SGHRS, YFSETQ. The CDR3 loop spans 17 amino acids. The CDR3 DNA reads TGCGCCAGCAGCCTGAGGTCGGGAACTAGCGGAAACAATGAGCAGTTCTTC. It is translated as CASSLRSGTSGNNEQFF.

The chain couples TRBV6-2 or TRBV6-3 to TRBJ2-1, with 11 positions matching TRBD2. Germline CDR1 MNHEY, CDR2 SVGEGT. The CDR3 covers 18 residues. Unmatched junction bases numbered 6, after V lost 0 bases and J lost 2 bases. The CDR3 protein is CASSYSRLAGLTYNEQFF. The CDR3 DNA reads TGTGCCAGCAGTTACTCAAGACTAGCGGGGTTGACCTACAATGAGCAGTTCTTC.

The chain joins TRBV5-1 to TRBJ2-5; TRBD2 agrees at 11 bases. J was trimmed by 9 bases and V by 3 bases; bases with no gene match: 13. Germline V CDR1 and CDR2: SGHRS, YFSETQ. The CDR3 consists of 16 residues. CDR3 nucleotides: TGCGCCAGCAGCTCCGGACTAGCGGGTATAGATAAGGCCCAGTACTTC. This codes for CASSSGLAGIDKAQYF. The complete variable domain, with remaining parts taken from reference TRBV5-1 and TRBJ2-5, reads KAGVTQTPRYLIKTRGQQVTLSCSPISGHRSVSWYQQTPGQGLQFLFEYFSETQRNKGNFPGRFSGRQFSNSRSEMNVSTLELGDSALYLCASSSGLAGIDKAQYFGPGTRLLVL.

The chain employs TRBV15 and TRBJ2-6; no reliable D call. This CDR3 comprises 16 residues. V lost 2 bases and J lost 0, with 8 bases in between. Germline V gene sequence: CDR1 LNHNV, CDR2 YYDKDF (reference sequence). CDR3 sequence (DNA): TGTGCCACCAGCAGACCTGTCAGCTCTGGGGCCAACGTCCTGACTTTC. It codes for CATSRPVSSGANVLTF.